This TCR beta chain was recorded in a study of blood T cell repertoires in COVID-19 (dated by TCRdb to the early 2020s). Regarding the complete study: Samples covering the acute and convalescent phases of COVID-19 were provided by collaborators in the United States, Italy and Spain. Nearly every sample came with metadata listing a de-identified subject ID, COVID-19 status, age in years and sex. The repertoires were released in a freely available public database intended as a resource for research on the immune response to SARS-CoV-2. The material from the prospective study consisted of cDNA or gDNA derived from T cells, B-cell-depleted T cells, or PBMCs. The samples were drawn from the first 160 participants of the ongoing ImmuneRACE study and from roughly 1,300 subjects provided by 6 global collaborators. Subjects who had been exposed to COVID-19, were actively infected with it, or had recovered from it provided the deeply sampled blood TCRbeta repertoires that made up the dataset. Where available, HLA class I and class II types were obtained from metadata supplied by the sample provider rather than from assay-based typing.

Each collaborating institution followed its own protocols to collect whole blood in K2EDTA tubes. Collaborator samples were shipped for TCRbeta analysis as frozen whole blood, isolated PBMCs, or DNA extracted from either sample type. Overall study results and their limits: The quantity of clinical and demographic metadata differed by source and by participant and was supplied without curation.

A remark on this clone: Its antigen remains undetermined. It has no much larger one-base neighbor in the sample; base qualities were not kept.

CDR1 LGHNT and CDR2 FRNRAP are derived from the germline V gene. The germline V and J ends show losses of 3 bases and 4 bases respectively, and no gene match explains 10 bases of the junction. The CDR3 measures 16 amino acids from cysteine to phenylalanine. Only the CDR3 portion is preserved as DNA: 48 bases, with reading frame beginning at the first base. TCRbeta CDR3 regions were amplified from genomic DNA using the immunoSEQ Assay, a bias-controlled multiplex PCR. As for the original processing: The number of nucleated cells in each sample was estimated by amplification of reference gene primers within the assay. To quantify the absolute abundance of each unique TCRbeta CDR3 rearrangement, sequence reads were collapsed and filtered. For each sample, productive Simpson clonality was calculated as the square root of Simpson's diversity index over productive rearrangements. As stored in TCRdb, this immuneACCESS dataset retains in-frame rearrangements with V and J assigned. A fraction of the clones does not appear; measured against another copy, unresolved V genes explain less than half of the discrepancy, and the remainder lacks a known reason. The D gene and trimming were derived from the DNA, and the V and J assignments and clone size from that table. This sample comprises about 160,000 clones, 70% to 85% of them detected only once. The leading ten clones occupy around a fifth of the sample.

Sequencing used peripheral blood. The clonotype originates from a woman of 80 years or more with acute or convalescent COVID-19. The sequence joins TRBV12-5 to TRBJ2-7, with TRBD1 identical over 9 junction bases. The sequence in DNA is TGTGCTAGTGGTTTCGGACCGGGACAGGGAAGTTACGAGCAGTACTTC. Its protein is CASGFGPGQGSYEQYF.